Detailed here is one T cell receptor (beta chain). This specimen comes from a study of blood T cell repertoires in COVID-19. Study information: PBMCs, B-cell-depleted T cells, or T cells were the source of the cDNA or gDNA that made up the material.

Per the authors' pipeline: Scientists estimated how many nucleated cells there were by amplifying reference gene primers. This table comes from immunoSEQ multiplex PCR, and its TCRdb copy is limited to in-frame clones, with some not included. For V, J and clone size, that table is used; D and trimming come from the DNA. The table includes about 200,000 clones, approximately 87% detected once. The sequenced sample was peripheral blood. The TCR was taken from a woman in her 70s with acute or convalescent COVID-19.

CDR3 nucleotides: TGTGCCAGCTCACCCAGAGGATTAAAGAACTATGGCTACACCTTC. Translation: CASSPRGLKNYGYTF. The V gene is TRBV18, the J gene TRBJ1-2, with unresolved D. The CDR3 contains 15 residues. The V end lost 3 bases, the J end lost 2 bases, and 13 bases lay between the germline ends. Germline lookup yields CDR1 KGHSH and CDR2 LQKENI.